The clone carrying this T cell receptor (beta chain) was counted only a few times. Other DNA sequences from this sample encode an identical CDR3 as well. Germline CDR1 KGHSH, CDR2 LQKENI. The CDR3 is 15 residues long. Trimming cost V 2 bases and J 3 bases, with 11 bases left between them. This entry belongs to a study of beta chain features in type 1 diabetes. The investigators reverse transcribed all of the isolated RNA, so they sequenced expressed TCRB transcripts. The data were produced by immunoSEQ multiplex PCR, yet TCRdb's version contains in-frame clones alone and is incomplete. This sample has fewer than 900,000 clones, with 17% found just once.

The chain is built from TRBV18 and TRBJ1-5, with D tentatively TRBD1 (5 bases). Sample: naive CD4+ T cells from blood. The sequence came from a woman in her late teens or twenties in good health. DNA of the CDR3: TGTGCCAGCTCACCAGGGCAGGGTTACAATCAGCCCCAGCATTTT. Protein: CASSPGQGYNQPQHF.